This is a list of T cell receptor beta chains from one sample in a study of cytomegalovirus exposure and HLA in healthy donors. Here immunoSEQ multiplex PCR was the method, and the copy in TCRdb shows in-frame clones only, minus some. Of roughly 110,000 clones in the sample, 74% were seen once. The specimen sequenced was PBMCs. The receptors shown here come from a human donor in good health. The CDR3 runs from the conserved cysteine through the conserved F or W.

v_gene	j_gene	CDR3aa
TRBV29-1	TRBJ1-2	CSVAQTGEGYGYTF
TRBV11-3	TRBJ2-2	CASSLVPRTGELFF
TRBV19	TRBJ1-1	CASSMSGVQGPFMNTEAFF
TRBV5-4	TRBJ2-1	CASSPAGGSSYNEQFF
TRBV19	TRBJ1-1	CASSSRRRVGTEAFF
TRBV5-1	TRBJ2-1	CASSLSGQGRTYNEQFF
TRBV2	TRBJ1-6	CASESAGGNNSPLHF
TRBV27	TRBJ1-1	CASSSTGQGAFF
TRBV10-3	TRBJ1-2	CAISEGGYGYTF
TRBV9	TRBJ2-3	CASSPRPEISTDTQYF
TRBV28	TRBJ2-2	CASSFAGSNTGELFF
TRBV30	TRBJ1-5	CAWSVFGDQPQHF
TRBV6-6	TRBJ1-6	CASSYGTARNSPLHF
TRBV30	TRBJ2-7	CARDSGGGEQYF
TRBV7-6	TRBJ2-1	CASSLESSGARSSEQFF
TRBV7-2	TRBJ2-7	CASSSDRGRYEQYF
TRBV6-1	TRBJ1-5	CASSRQGADNQPQHF
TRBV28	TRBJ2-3	CASSQPDRGRSDTQYF
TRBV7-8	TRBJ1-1	CASSPGLNTEAFF
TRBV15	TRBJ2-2	CASRGAGRDTGELFF
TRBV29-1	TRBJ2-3	CSVDRADTQYF
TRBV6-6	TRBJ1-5	CASSQDRGNSNQPQHF
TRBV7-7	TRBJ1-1	CASSLALNTEAFF
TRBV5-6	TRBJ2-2	CASRQEQGGTGELFF
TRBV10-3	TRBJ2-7	CAISESVGPVGEQYF
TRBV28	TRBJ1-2	CASSPWDTYGYTF
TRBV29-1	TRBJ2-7	CSVGAPALANYEQYF
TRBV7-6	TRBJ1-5	CASSLGGGSREPQHF
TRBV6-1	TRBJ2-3	CASSEAGADTQYF
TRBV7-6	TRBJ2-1	CASSLGTSGGAYNEQFF
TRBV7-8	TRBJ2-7	CASSAGGRGYEQYF
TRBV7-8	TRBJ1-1	CASSPSRVGGNTEAFF
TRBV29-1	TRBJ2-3	CSAVGTTEDTDTQYF
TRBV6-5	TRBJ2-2	CASRRTLNTGELFF
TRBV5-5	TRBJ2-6	CASSFGRSSGANVLTF
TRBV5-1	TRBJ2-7	CASSLVLGGEQYF
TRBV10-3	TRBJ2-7	CAISEPLGQGSKEQYF
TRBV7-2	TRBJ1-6	CASRLPQGALSPLHF
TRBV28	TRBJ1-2	CASSSTGRGSYYGYTF
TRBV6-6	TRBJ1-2	CASSSPDRTYGYTF
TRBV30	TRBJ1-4	CAWTGQGLRNEKLFF
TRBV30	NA	CAWSWTGGEQYF
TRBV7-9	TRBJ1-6	CASSSDRASIITSPLHF
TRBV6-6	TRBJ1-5	CASSYSGRVGQPQHF
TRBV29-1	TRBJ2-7	CSVDGPGQGNEQYF
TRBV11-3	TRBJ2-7	CASSLGTGDTYEQYF
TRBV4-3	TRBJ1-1	CASSQDRFTEAFF
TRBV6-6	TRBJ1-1	CASSYGENTEAFF
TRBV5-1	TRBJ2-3	CASRQDRSSTDTQYF
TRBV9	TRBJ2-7	CASSLARGGAYEQYF